The subject of this entry is one T cell receptor beta chain. Its specificity is not known. This sample was taken from a study of T cell responses to AZD1222 COVID-19 vaccine. Here immunoSEQ multiplex PCR was the method, and the copy in TCRdb shows in-frame clones only, minus some. The sample records roughly 190,000 clones, 90% to 95% being singletons. The study, taken as a whole, reports: Among AZD1222 vaccinees, only 5 to 7 were seropositive at baseline. None of the repertoires were sampled until the peak T cell response had passed. Nearly half of spike-specific TCRs reportedly go after variant regions that carry no mutations.

The clonotype originates from an adult in good health. The sequences come from peripheral blood, collected on day 0 of AZD1222 vaccination.

CDR3 sequence reads: CASSQQGINDQPQHF. CDR3 nucleotide sequence: TGTGCCAGCAGCCAACAAGGGATAAATGATCAGCCCCAGCATTTT. The rearrangement joins TRBV7-2 to TRBJ1-5; D not certain. V gave up 5 bases and J gave up 5 bases, with 16 bases separating them. Looked up from germline, CDR1 is SGHTA and CDR2 is FQGNSA. There are 15 residues in the CDR3.